The source of this T cell receptor beta chain is a study of T cell responses to AZD1222 COVID-19 vaccine. Background on the study: Pooling covered second doses at about 4 or about 12 weeks. The study's findings and limits: Donors were largely white British and mainly female; clonal diversity was possibly underestimated. The breadth and depth of Spike-specific TCRs increased once two AZD1222 doses had been given.

Clones were read by immunoSEQ multiplex PCR, and TCRdb kept only the in-frame ones, dropping some. The sample holds 100,000 to 120,000 clones, roughly 87% seen once. The ends lost 2 bases at V and 2 bases at J; junction bases unmatched: 3. Germline CDR1 reads LNHNV; CDR2 reads YYDKDF (reference sequence). This CDR3 is 15 amino acids long. A note on this clone: Its target is unknown.

This material consisted of peripheral blood, taken on day 0 of AZD1222 vaccination. V is TRBV15 and J is TRBJ1-3, with 7 positions matching TRBD1. The receptor's source is an adult in good health. CDR3 nucleotides: TGTGCCACCAGCAGACACCAGGGGGCTGGAAACACCATATATTTT. Its translation: CATSRHQGAGNTIYF.